This T cell receptor beta chain was recorded in a study of shared clonotypes between healthy human individuals. Study findings and constraints: Specimens sampled were limited to blood, with tissue repertoires likely differing.

The CDR3 is made up of 15 amino acids. V lost 5 bases to trimming and J lost 5 bases; unmatched junction nucleotides: 6. Germline-derived CDR1 and CDR2 are PRHDT and FYEKMQ (reference sequence). Note on this clone: The antigen is unknown.

Caucasian adults living in Nashville, Tennessee, provided all samples. The protocol was immunoSEQ multiplex PCR, while the TCRdb copy is restricted to in-frame clones and leaves out a portion. This sample has approximately 250,000 clones; over 50% occur once, and the top ten carry 11%. The sequence was obtained from a young man in good health. The chain uses TRBV13 and TRBJ2-5; TRBD2 matches at 12 bases. Sequenced sample: memory CD4+ T cells sorted from blood. Subset here: CD45RA-negative fraction. CDR3 protein: CASSRTSGVGETQYF. The DNA of the CDR3 is TGTGCCAGCAGCCGGACTAGCGGGGTCGGGGAGACCCAGTACTTC.